Listed below are T cell receptor beta chains from one sample, sequenced in a study of blood T cell repertoires in COVID-19. Using immunoSEQ multiplex PCR, the repertoire was profiled, and TCRdb retains in-frame clones only, with some absent. The table shows 150,000 to 200,000 clones, with 82% occurring only once. What was sequenced was peripheral blood. The receptors here all came from a woman in her thirties or forties with COVID-19, enrolled during active disease. The CDR3 runs from the conserved cysteine through the conserved F or W. D genes are given only for firm matches. Some rows have no size entry. The others give once, few or many, or a class for an expanded clone.

CDR3aa,CDR3nt,abundance,len,d_gene,j_gene,v_gene
CASSPSDSQETQYF,TGTGCCAGCAGCCCGTCGGACAGCCAAGAGACCCAGTACTTC,.,14,.,TRBJ2-5,TRBV3-1/TRBV3-2
CASSHFNQPQHF,TGTGCCAGCAGCCACTTCAATCAGCCCCAGCATTTT,.,12,.,TRBJ1-5,TRBV3-1/TRBV3-2
CASSPEGGVKNIQYF,TGTGCCAGCAGCCCAGAAGGGGGGGTGAAAAACATTCAGTACTTC,once,15,.,TRBJ2-4,TRBV6-5
CASGDRFLTSGNTIYF,TGTGCCAGTGGGGACAGATTTCTGACCTCTGGAAACACCATATATTTT,.,16,TRBD1,TRBJ1-3,TRBV28
CASSTRGIEKLFF,TGCGCCAGCAGCACTCGAGGGATAGAAAAACTGTTTTTT,.,13,.,TRBJ1-4,TRBV5-1
CATSDFRGGPRAGYNEQFF,TGTGCCACCAGTGATTTCCGAGGTGGGCCAAGGGCGGGTTACAATGAGCAGTTCTTC,.,19,.,TRBJ2-1,TRBV24-1
CASTKAAGLRITDTQYF,TGTGCCAGCACTAAAGCGGCTGGGCTCAGGATCACAGATACGCAGTATTTT,.,17,.,TRBJ2-3,TRBV5-4
CAWSVQDNWRFNEQFF,TGTGCCTGGAGTGTTCAAGACAATTGGAGGTTCAATGAGCAGTTCTTC,.,16,.,TRBJ2-1,TRBV30
CASSLQGAEYNEQFF,TGCGCCAGCAGCTTGCAGGGGGCCGAATACAATGAGCAGTTCTTC,few,15,TRBD1,TRBJ2-1,TRBV5-1
CASSDRGWTGQETQYF,TGTGCCAGCAGTGATAGGGGATGGACAGGGCAAGAGACCCAGTACTTC,.,16,TRBD1,TRBJ2-5,TRBV2
CASSYWTGDWETQYF,TGCGCCAGCAGCTACTGGACAGGAGATTGGGAGACCCAGTACTTC,.,15,TRBD1,TRBJ2-5,TRBV5-1
CASSMDRVNTGELFF,TGTGCCAGCAGCATGGACAGGGTAAACACCGGGGAGCTGTTTTTT,few,15,TRBD1,TRBJ2-2,TRBV5-4
CASSSQRTSGRYEQYF,TGTGCCAGCAGTTCCCAAAGGACTAGCGGGAGATACGAGCAGTACTTC,.,16,TRBD2,TRBJ2-7,TRBV28